This section outlines one T cell receptor beta chain sequence together with its context. Trimming took 0 bases from V and 6 from J, leaving 11 bases between them. Germline V gene lookup returns CDR1 LNHNV and CDR2 YYDKDF (reference sequence). The CDR3 sequence is 14 residues long. After thawing and overnight rest, PBMC were stained with GMM-loaded CD1B tetramer, viability dye and anti-CD3 for sorting. The lipid loaded on the CD1B tetramers was C32 glucose monomycolate from Rhodococcus equi. Tetramer-sorted PBMC had been CD14 monocyte-depleted before freezing. The record originates from a study of T cells in tuberculosis. The assay was immunoSEQ multiplex PCR, and TCRdb's table has in-frame clones only and misses some. Among 80,000 to 90,000 clones, under 95% were seen once, and the ten largest hold over 1.5%.

The sequencing sample was made of CD1b-GMM tetramer-negative cells sorted from PBMCs. The TCR originated in an adult woman with latent tuberculosis. The J gene is TRBJ1-2, the V gene TRBV15, with unresolved D. The CDR3: CATSRDSSGDGYTF. The CDR3 DNA follows: TGTGCCACCAGCAGAGATTCATCGGGTGATGGCTACACCTTC.